This T cell receptor (beta chain) appears in the sequencing data of a study of blood T cell repertoires in COVID-19. In the study's own analysis: Amplification of reference gene primers provided the estimated nucleated cell counts. The data were produced by immunoSEQ multiplex PCR, yet TCRdb's version contains in-frame clones alone and is incomplete. The DNA gave D and trimming, while V, J and clone size come from that table. The repertoire includes 230,000 or so clones, roughly nine tenths of them detected once, and about 1.9% sits in the top ten. Trimming cost V 0 bases and J 5 bases, with 7 bases left between them. The CDR3 runs 13 residues. The germline V gene encodes CDR1 MRHNA and CDR2 SNTAGT.

The source is a man aged 35 to 55 with active or convalescent COVID-19. What was sequenced was peripheral blood. J is TRBJ1-2 and V is TRBV6-4; D possibly corresponds to TRBD1 (5 bases). The CDR3 spells CASSDSRGYGYTF. The CDR3 DNA sequence: TGTGCCAGCAGTGACTCAAGGGGATATGGCTACACCTTC.